This T cell receptor beta chain was obtained from a study of T cells in Graves' hyperthyroidism and ophthalmopathy. General study findings and limits: For ophthalmopathy, model prediction preceded onset by a median 6.5 months.

In its sample, this clonotype was seen many times. Its antigen is unidentified. Graves' hyperthyroidism showing no ophthalmopathy progression within 18 months was considered stable. Hyperthyroidism in the patients, aged 18 to 65, was newly diagnosed and under 2 months in duration. Germline loops: CDR1 SGHAT, CDR2 FQDESV (reference sequence). Trimming left V 5 bases short and J 5 bases short, with 13 bases between. This CDR3 region has 13 residues. The CDR3 regions of TCR beta were amplified from RNA transcripts. When the TCR CDR3 underwent first-round RT-PCR, the HTBI primer set was used. TCRdb analysed the multiplex PCR reads with MiXCR anew, one entry per CDR3 protein. The table records fewer than 600,000 distinct CDR3 sequences, 13% to 15% of them present only once.

This rearrangement joins TRBV11-1 to TRBJ2-7; the D gene is possibly TRBD2 (5 bases). Material: blood. The origin of this receptor is a woman between 18 and 30 years old with Graves' hyperthyroidism. Here the CDR3 DNA reads TGTGCCAGCAGCACCCGAGTGGAGGACGAGCAGTACTTC. Translating it yields CASSTRVEDEQYF.